The clone carrying this T cell receptor beta chain has ten or more counts. Its antigen is unknown. This sample was included in a study of CD8 T cells in ankylosing spondylitis. The V and J ends lost 7 bases and 6 bases respectively, with 10 bases between them. This CDR3 region has 11 residues. Study results and caveats: Disease-linked clones were found to be CD8+ and relatively rare in peripheral blood. Ankylosing spondylitis blood appeared to be characterized by a TCR beta motif of about eight highly homologous variants. In synovial fluid and blood from reactive arthritis, some motif variants were previously reported. Reported data indicate significant enrichment of disease-linked clones within matched ankylosing spondylitis synovial fluid.

Libraries for TCR beta were made by quantitative 5'-RACE with molecular barcodes. TCRdb reanalysed the 5' RACE reads using MiXCR and keeps one entry per CDR3 protein. The sample carries 500,000 or so distinct CDR3 sequences, roughly 5% recorded once. This rearrangement joins TRBV12-3 or TRBV12-4 to TRBJ2-7; D remains ambiguous. The source material was blood, either unsorted or a sorted T cell fraction (not recorded which). The TCR was taken from a male donor with ankylosing spondylitis. CDR3 region: CASTLGPEQYF. For the CDR3, the DNA is TGTGCCAGCACCCTTGGGCCCGAGCAGTACTTC.